Below are 26 T cell receptor beta chains sequenced from a single sample in a study of T cells in women clearing cervical HPV infection listed by TCRdb under 2018. The library was obtained by the immunoSEQ multiplex PCR assay. Not all clones reach the TCRdb copy of this immuneACCESS table, which keeps in-frame sequences only. Checked studies attribute under half of the gap to unresolved V genes and leave the rest unexplained. This sample's listing comprises approximately 49,000 clones. The ten largest clones represent roughly 1.6% of the sample. The sequencing sample was made of blood buffy coat. These receptors were collected from a woman between 18 and 70 years old with a cervical HPV16 infection that either progressed to CIN3+ or cleared (not recorded which).

A word on this clone: Sequencing ends 3 residues short of the CDR3 end; the germline J gene provides the rest. The V call is TRBV7-9, the J call TRBJ1-1; possible D gene TRBD1, 5 bases. Germline CDR1 is SEHNR and CDR2 is FQNEAQ (reference sequence). The CDR3 has 14 amino acids. CDR3 protein: CASSLATGLGKAFF. The sequenced part of the CDR3 DNA is TGTGCCAGCAGCTTAGCAACAGGCTTGGGGAAG.

The CDR3: CSAITIGYTF. Incomplete CDR3 DNA: TGCAGTGCTATTACTATCGGC. This chain uses TRBV20-1 with TRBJ1-2; the D is unclear. The CDR3 extends 3 residues past the end of the read, so its final part is completed from the germline J gene. This CDR3 has 10 amino acids. Germline V gene sequence: CDR1 DFQATT, CDR2 SNEGSKA (reference sequence).

Concerning this clone: The missing CDR3 end, 3 residues past where the read stops, is filled in from the germline J gene. This chain connects TRBV18 to TRBJ2-7, with D possibly being TRBD1 or TRBD2 (5 bases each). The CDR3 extends over 14 amino acids. V shed 3 bases and J shed 5 bases, with 14 bases lying between them. Germline CDR1 reads KGHSH; CDR2 reads LQKENI. The part of the CDR3 DNA that was read is TGTGCCAGCTCACCCCGGAGAGGGGCGGACGAG. Its protein product is CASSPRRGADE. The whole CDR3 reads CASSPRRGADEQYF.

About this clone: Read data end 3 residues before the CDR3 end; the end is taken from the germline J gene. The rearrangement uses TRBV7-2 and TRBJ2-1; 10 bases align to TRBD1. The V segment lost 2 bases and the J segment 6 bases; nucleotides outside the gene matches: 4. The CDR3 is made up of 15 amino acids. Germline V gives CDR1 SGHTA, CDR2 FQGNSA. The CDR3 DNA, read in part, is TGTGCCAGCAGCTTAATGGGACAGGGGCGCAATGAG. It codes for CASSLMGQGRNE. The CDR3, in full, reads CASSLMGQGRNEQFF.

Points on this clone: Read data end 3 residues before the CDR3 end; the end is taken from the germline J gene. The chain links TRBV7-9 to TRBJ2-1; 9 positions match TRBD1. Per the germline V gene, CDR1 is SEHNR and CDR2 is FQNEAQ (reference sequence). After removal of 5 bases from V and 4 bases from J, the junction contained 6 bases not matched to a gene. The CDR3 has 15 amino acids. CDR3 in amino acids: CASSRDRARYNEQFF. The DNA read from the CDR3 is TGTGCCAGCAGCCGGGACAGGGCGCGATACAATGAG. The full variable domain, completed using reference TRBV7-9 and TRBJ2-1, is DTGVSQNPRHKITKRGQNVTFRCDPISEHNRLYWYRQTLGQGPEFLTYFQNEAQLEKSRLLSDRFSAERPKGSFSTLEIQRTEQGDSAMYLCASSRDRARYNEQFFGPGTRLTVL.

On this clone: The read finishes 3 residues shy of the CDR3 end, and the germline J gene is used to complete it. The chain uses TRBV10-3 and TRBJ2-1, with 9 bases identical to TRBD2. With V trimmed by 6 bases and J by 2 bases, 5 bases remained unmatched. This CDR3 region has 15 residues. Germline CDR1 is ENHRY and CDR2 is SYGVKD. Partial CDR3 DNA: TGTGCCATCAGCTCCGGGACTAGCCCCTACAATGAG. This translates into CAISSGTSPYNE. The entire CDR3 protein is CAISSGTSPYNEQFF.

The covered CDR3 bases are TGTGCCAGTAGTCCCGTCGGGGGTTACGAG. It codes for CASSPVGGYE. The entire CDR3 protein is CASSPVGGYEQYF. The V and J genes are TRBV19 and TRBJ2-7; D might be TRBD2 (6 bases). The read terminates 3 residues before the CDR3 end, so the remaining end is supplied by the germline J gene. The germline gives CDR1 LNHDA, CDR2 SQIVND (reference sequence). Trimming shortened V by 5 bases and J by 4 bases, and 12 bases separated the two germline ends. CDR3 size: 13 residues. The full variable domain, with the rest looked up from reference TRBV19 and TRBJ2-7, is DGGITQSPKYLFRKEGQNVTLSCEQNLNHDAMYWYRQDPGQGLRLIYYSQIVNDFQKGDIAEGYSVSREKKESFPLTVTSAQKNPTAFYLCASSPVGGYEQYFGPGTRLTVT.

To note about this clone: The CDR3 is cut off 3 residues early in the read; its end comes from the germline J gene. The chain has TRBV30 and TRBJ1-2; D not resolved. The CDR3 has 13 amino acids. V was cut by 2 bases and J by 5 bases, with 12 bases left in between. Germline V gene data show CDR1 as GTSNPN and CDR2 as SVGIG (reference sequence). CDR3 amino acids: CAWSSAGWYGYTF. Incomplete CDR3 DNA: TGTGCCTGGAGTTCCGCGGGGTGGTATGGC.

With regard to this clone: The read terminates 3 residues before the CDR3 end, so the remaining end is supplied by the germline J gene. This sequence joins TRBV19 and TRBJ2-3; tentatively, D is TRBD1 or TRBD2 (5 bases each). This CDR3 has 15 residues. Germline lookup yields CDR1 LNHDA and CDR2 SQIVND (reference sequence). V dropped 7 bases and J dropped 2 bases, with 16 bases sitting between them. CDR3 DNA, as far as it was read: TGTGCCAGTAATCTAGGGGAGTCAGTCACAGATACG. It translates to CASNLGESVTDT. The full CDR3 is CASNLGESVTDTQYF.

With regard to this clone: The observed sequence ends 3 residues before the CDR3 terminus, with the missing tail filled in from the germline J gene. This rearrangement joins TRBV7-6 to TRBJ2-1, with 9 positions matching TRBD2. The CDR3 length is 17 residues. V shed 7 bases and J 4 bases; nucleotides not matched to a gene: 14. CDR1 is SGHVS, CDR2 FNYEAQ, per germline. The CDR3 reads CASTPPRAGGLYNEQFF. The CDR3 DNA, read in part, is TGTGCCAGCACCCCCCCGCGAGCGGGGGGCCTATACAATGAG.

Details on this clone: The read ends 3 residues shy of where the CDR3 ends; the end is completed using the germline J gene. The chain has TRBV20-1 and TRBJ2-7; D is undetermined. Germline CDR1 reads DFQATT; CDR2 reads SNEGSKA (reference sequence). The CDR3 is 11 amino acids. V lost 7 bases, J lost 1 base, and 8 bases lay in between. The chain's CDR3 is CSVPISYEQYF. The CDR3 DNA, read in part, is TGCAGTGTCCCAATTTCCTACGAG.

In the case of this clone: The read is 3 residues too short to cover the CDR3 end, so that end is filled in from the germline J gene. The chain couples TRBV19 to TRBJ2-1, with 7 bases aligning to TRBD2. V was clipped by 4 bases and J by 7 bases; unmatched bases: 7. The CDR3 covers 14 residues. Germline CDR1 LNHDA, CDR2 SQIVND (reference sequence). The CDR3: CASSTGTIGNEQFF. Partial CDR3 DNA: TGTGCCAGTAGTACCGGGACTATTGGGAATGAG. The whole variable domain, remainder taken from reference TRBV19 and TRBJ2-1, is DGGITQSPKYLFRKEGQNVTLSCEQNLNHDAMYWYRQDPGQGLRLIYYSQIVNDFQKGDIAEGYSVSREKKESFPLTVTSAQKNPTAFYLCASSTGTIGNEQFFGPGTRLTVL.

For this clone: The read halts 3 residues ahead of the CDR3 end, with the missing end drawn from the germline J gene. This chain links TRBV2 with TRBJ1-1; D unclear. The germline CDR1 and CDR2 sequences are SNHLY and FYNNEI. Trimming removed 8 bases at V and 2 bases at J, with 15 bases between. The CDR3 runs 14 residues. Partial CDR3 DNA: TGTGCCAGCGGAGAGAGCAGGCTAAACACTGAA. Its protein product is CASGESRLNTE. The entire CDR3 protein is CASGESRLNTEAFF.

Notes on this clone: The read terminates 3 residues ahead of where the CDR3 ends, so the germline J gene completes it. The chain has TRBV19 and TRBJ1-4; a weak D match, TRBD1 (6 bases). The germline V gene encodes CDR1 LNHDA and CDR2 SQIVND (reference sequence). V was shortened by 4 bases and J by 8 bases, with 17 bases between the two germline ends. This CDR3 is 15 amino acids long. The CDR3 DNA, read in part, is TGTGCCAGTAGTACCTCACAGGGATATGGGGAAAAA. Translated, it gives CASSTSQGYGEK. The full CDR3 protein is CASSTSQGYGEKLFF.

As to this clone: The CDR3 goes on 3 residues after the read ends, and that part is filled in from the germline J gene. V gene TRBV4-1 combines with J gene TRBJ2-3; 8 bases align to TRBD2. The CDR3 length is 16 residues. V was pared by 1 base and J by 5 bases, with 8 bases of the junction left unmatched. In germline, CDR1 is MGHRA, CDR2 YSYEKL. The sequenced CDR3 bases are TGCGCCAGCAGCCAAGGCCCCACAGCGGGAGAAGATACG. This codes for CASSQGPTAGEDT. The full-length CDR3 reads as CASSQGPTAGEDTQYF.

As concerns this clone: The CDR3 goes on 3 residues after the read ends, and that part is filled in from the germline J gene. The chain employs TRBV5-1 and TRBJ1-2; no clear D gene. Trimming left V 1 base short and J 2 bases short, with 6 bases between. CDR1 and CDR2 (germline): SGHRS, YFSETQ. The length of the CDR3 is 13 residues. CDR3 residues: CASSLILNYGYTF. The covered CDR3 bases are TGCGCCAGCAGCTTGATTCTGAACTATGGC. Drawing the rest from reference TRBV5-1 and TRBJ1-2, the complete variable domain is KAGVTQTPRYLIKTRGQQVTLSCSPISGHRSVSWYQQTPGQGLQFLFEYFSETQRNKGNFPGRFSGRQFSNSRSEMNVSTLELGDSALYLCASSLILNYGYTFGSGTRLTVV.

Turning to this clone: With the read ending 3 residues before the CDR3 end, the germline J gene is used to fill in that end. The genes are TRBV29-1 and TRBJ1-2; TRBD1 matches 8 bases. V lost 7 bases and J lost 3; bases outside the gene matches: 7. The CDR3 covers 13 residues. Germline lookup yields CDR1 SQVTM and CDR2 ANQGSEA. CDR3: CSAWTGWDYGYTF. Incomplete CDR3 DNA: TGCAGCGCTTGGACAGGGTGGGACTATGGC. The whole variable domain, remainder taken from reference TRBV29-1 and TRBJ1-2, is SAVISQKPSRDICQRGTSLTIQCQVDSQVTMMFWYRQQPGQSLTLIATANQGSEATYESGFVIDKFPISRPNLTFSTLTVSNMSPEDSSIYLCSAWTGWDYGYTFGSGTRLTVV.

As to this clone: The sequence runs out 3 residues before the end of the CDR3; the remainder is reconstructed from the germline J gene. The genes are TRBV10-3 and TRBJ1-2; 12 nucleotides align to TRBD1. The germline V gene encodes CDR1 ENHRY and CDR2 SYGVKD. CDR3 size: 15 residues. The CDR3 bases that were read are TGTGCCATCAGTGATTCTGGGACAGGGGGCGGGAGC. Its translation: CAISDSGTGGGS. The CDR3 as a whole reads CAISDSGTGGGSYTF.

In the case of this clone: The read stops 3 residues short of the end of the CDR3; the missing end is completed from the germline J gene. This chain connects TRBV29-1 to TRBJ1-2; possibly TRBD1 for D (6 bases). The V and J ends lost 5 bases and 3 bases respectively, with 13 bases between them. Germline CDR1 and CDR2: SQVTM and ANQGSEA. This CDR3 region has 13 residues. The CDR3 region is CSVSLQGDYGYTF. The CDR3 bases that were read are TGCAGCGTTTCCCTACAGGGAGACTATGGC.

In the case of this clone: The read is 3 residues too short to cover the CDR3 end, so that end is filled in from the germline J gene. The chain joins TRBV4-2 to TRBJ2-3; 8 nucleotides agree with TRBD1. Germline lookup yields CDR1 LGHNA and CDR2 YNFKEQ. Germline trimming cut 0 bases from V and 0 bases from J; bases unmatched to any gene: 8. The CDR3 is 18 residues long. The sequenced CDR3 bases are TGTGCCAGCAGCCAAGACGGACAGGGTGATAGTAGCACAGATACG. The encoded protein is CASSQDGQGDSSTDT. The complete CDR3 protein is CASSQDGQGDSSTDTQYF.

A remark on this clone: The CDR3 end falls 3 residues outside the read, so it is completed with the germline J gene. The rearrangement uses TRBV16 and TRBJ2-3; D call uncertain. The CDR3 is 15 amino acids. The ends were cut back, 1 base at V and 3 bases at J, with 11 bases in the middle. CDR1 KGHSY and CDR2 FQNENV come from the germline V gene. The part of the CDR3 DNA that was read is TGTGCCAGCAGCCAATGGATCAGGTCTACAGATACG. As protein: CASSQWIRSTDT. The full CDR3 is CASSQWIRSTDTQYF.

Turning to this clone: The read ends 3 residues before the CDR3 terminus; that terminus is restored from the germline J gene. The rearrangement links TRBV2 to TRBJ1-6; 9 bases are a match to TRBD1. Germline trimming cut 6 bases from V and 10 bases from J; bases unmatched to any gene: 16. The germline CDR1 and CDR2 sequences are SNHLY and FYNNEI. The CDR3 is 17 amino acids. The covered CDR3 bases are TGTGCCAGCAGGGGGGACAGGGAGGAAGGTGTTCGGTCACCC. As protein: CASRGDREEGVRSP. The full CDR3 protein reads CASRGDREEGVRSPLHF.

For this clone: The CDR3 extends 3 residues past the end of the read, so its final part is completed from the germline J gene. The chain carries TRBV18 and TRBJ1-1, with 11 bases aligning to TRBD1. The CDR3 extends over 15 amino acids. After removal of 5 bases from V and 5 bases from J, the junction contained 7 bases not matched to a gene. Germline V gene data show CDR1 as KGHSH and CDR2 as LQKENI. CDR3 sequence reads: CASSARTGGETEAFF. CDR3 DNA (partial): TGTGCCAGCTCAGCCCGGACAGGGGGCGAAACTGAA.

Concerning this clone itself: The read stops 3 residues short of the end of the CDR3; the missing end is completed from the germline J gene. The chain recombines TRBV18 with TRBJ2-7; 7 bases agree with TRBD1. The CDR3 extends over 12 amino acids. Germline V CDR1 and CDR2: KGHSH, LQKENI. V lost 3 bases and J lost 5; bases outside the gene matches: 1. The CDR3 bases that were read are TGTGCCAGCTCACCTACAGGGGACGAG. Its translation: CASSPTGDE. The full CDR3 protein is CASSPTGDEQYF.

This clone is called medium-sized based on its frequency. The read ends 3 residues shy of where the CDR3 ends; the end is completed using the germline J gene. The chain joins TRBV7-2 to TRBJ2-3; 7 bases map to TRBD1. The CDR3 is made up of 16 amino acids. With V trimmed by 0 bases and J by 6 bases, 9 bases remained unmatched. Germline CDR1 and CDR2: SGHTA and FQGNSA. The sequenced CDR3 bases are TGTGCCAGCAGCTTAGCCAACAGGGGTACTTTCGATACG. It codes for CASSLANRGTFDT. The whole CDR3 protein is CASSLANRGTFDTQYF.

The CDR3 protein is CASSINSGQETQYF. The covered CDR3 bases are TGTGCCAGTAGTATCAATTCAGGGCAAGAGACC. The gene calls are TRBV19 and TRBJ2-5; tentative D call: TRBD1 (5 bases). The read comes to an end 3 residues before the CDR3 does, leaving the germline J gene to fill in the end. Germline V gene data show CDR1 as LNHDA and CDR2 as SQIVND (reference sequence). The CDR3 spans 14 residues. V lost 3 bases and J 2 bases, leaving 10 bases between the germline ends.